The source of this TCR beta chain is a study of cytomegalovirus exposure and HLA in healthy donors. Findings and caveats of the study: The study listed 150 to 200 cytomegalovirus-associated TCR beta chains. CMV antigen specificity was confirmed in vitro for three CMV-associated chains.

CDR3 length: 13 residues. The germline V and J ends were trimmed by 10 bases and 5 bases, with 15 bases remaining between them. Germline CDR1 LNHDA, CDR2 SQIVND (reference sequence). Repertoires were generated with immunoSEQ multiplex PCR, while TCRdb's copy carries only in-frame clones and drops some. The sample comprises more than 85,000 clones, approximately 95% of which are singletons, and approximately 1.1% rests with the top ten. With regard to this clone: The antigen is undetermined.

This receptor was obtained from a woman aged 25 to 39 in good health and CMV-seropositive. The chain couples TRBV19 to TRBJ1-5; D is perhaps TRBD1 (5 bases). Sequencing was carried out using PBMCs. The CDR3 loop reads CATSWGGDQPQHF. CDR3 bases: TGTGCCACCTCCTGGGGCGGGGATCAGCCCCAGCATTTT.